The text below deals with one TCR beta chain. Antigen: not known. This entry comes from a study of cytomegalovirus exposure and HLA in healthy donors. Findings and caveats of the study: In a later analysis, TCR beta V- and J-gene trimming showed a link to a missense DCLRE1C variant. According to a later analysis, donors in an Asian-associated ancestry cluster reportedly had fewer N-insertions than the approximately 670-donor mean.

CDR1 SGHDT and CDR2 YYEEEE come from the germline V gene. Trimming shortened V by 0 bases and J by 7 bases, and 8 bases separated the two germline ends. The CDR3 runs to 13 residues. Amplification used 60 Vbeta primers and 13 Jbeta primers. The table came from immunoSEQ multiplex PCR; TCRdb's copy has only in-frame clones and leaves some out. The table lists around 150,000 clones, roughly 82% of them singletons. The rearrangement joins TRBV5-6 to TRBJ1-5; D ambiguous. The receptor was derived from a man aged 30 to 45 in good health and CMV-seropositive. Sequenced: PBMCs. The CDR3 loop is CASSLAAGQPQHF. The CDR3 DNA is TGTGCCAGCAGCTTGGCCGCGGGCCAGCCCCAGCATTTT. Variable domain in full (rest from reference TRBV5-6 and TRBJ1-5): DAGVTQSPTHLIKTRGQQVTLRCSPKSGHDTVSWYQQALGQGPQFIFQYYEEEERQRGNFPDRFSGHQFPNYSSELNVNALLLGDSALYLCASSLAAGQPQHFGDGTRLSIL.